This TCR beta chain was profiled in a study of shared clonotypes between healthy human individuals. Study-wide context: Plates per donor: three CD4 naive, three CD4 memory, two CD8 naive, one CD8 memory.

Study-wide points: Only a few donors were included, so the genetic and exposure-history diversity represented was limited.

The table came from immunoSEQ multiplex PCR; TCRdb's copy has only in-frame clones and leaves some out. Among around 2.3 million clones, 90% to 97% were seen once, and the ten largest hold 0.13%. A remark on this clone: Its target is not known.

Germline CDR1 and CDR2: SGHDT and YYEEEE. This CDR3 has 14 amino acids. The V and J ends lost 4 bases and 1 base respectively, with 9 bases between them. Healthy HIV-negative adults with no recent acute infections or vaccinations were recruited as donors. Partitioning of CD4+ cells yielded a CD45RA+ naive subset and a CD45RA-negative memory subset. Sequences were obtained from naive CD4+ T cells sorted from blood. Subset given: CD45RA+ positively selected. The chain uses TRBV5-6 and TRBJ2-4; D gene unclear. The receptor's source is a man younger than 30 in good health. Here the CDR3 reads CASSPSGAKNIQYF. As DNA, the CDR3 is TGTGCCAGCAGCCCTTCTGGGGCCAAAAACATTCAGTACTTC.